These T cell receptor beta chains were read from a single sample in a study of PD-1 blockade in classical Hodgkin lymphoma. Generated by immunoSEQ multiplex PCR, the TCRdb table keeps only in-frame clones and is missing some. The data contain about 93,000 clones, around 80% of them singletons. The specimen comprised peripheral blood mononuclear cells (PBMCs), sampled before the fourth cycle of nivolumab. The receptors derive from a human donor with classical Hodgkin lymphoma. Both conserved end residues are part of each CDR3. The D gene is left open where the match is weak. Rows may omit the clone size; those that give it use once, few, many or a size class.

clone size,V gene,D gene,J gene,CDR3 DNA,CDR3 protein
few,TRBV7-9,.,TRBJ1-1,TGTGCCAGCAGCTTAGAACAGAACACTGAAGCTTTCTTT,CASSLEQNTEAFF
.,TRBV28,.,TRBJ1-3,TGTGCCAGCAAGCGAGTTGGAAACACCATATATTTT,CASKRVGNTIYF
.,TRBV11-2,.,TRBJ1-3,TGTGCCAGCAGCTCGGGCTCTGGAAACACCATATATTTT,CASSSGSGNTIYF
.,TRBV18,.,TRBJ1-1,TGTGCCAGCTCACCAACAGGGAACACTGAAGCTTTCTTT,CASSPTGNTEAFF
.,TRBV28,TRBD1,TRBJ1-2,TGTGCCAGCAGTCTGGGACAGGGGCGGTTTGGTGGCTACACCTTC,CASSLGQGRFGGYTF
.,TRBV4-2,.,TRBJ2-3,TGTGCCAGCAGCCGGTCCAGTCGGGGGACAGATACGCAGTATTTT,CASSRSSRGTDTQYF
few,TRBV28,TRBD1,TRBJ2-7,TGTGCCAGCAGTCGGCCGGGACAGGGGCCCTACGAGCAGTACTTC,CASSRPGQGPYEQYF
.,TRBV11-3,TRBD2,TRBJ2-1,TGTGCCAGCAGTCCTTCGCGGCTAGCGGGGGTATCGGATGAGCAGTTCTTC,CASSPSRLAGVSDEQFF
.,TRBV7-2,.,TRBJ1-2,TGTGCCAGCAGCTTAGGTGATTTCTATGGCTACACCTTC,CASSLGDFYGYTF
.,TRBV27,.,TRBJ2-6,TGTGCCAGCAGGGTCTCTGGGGCCAACGTCCTGACTTTC,CASRVSGANVLTF
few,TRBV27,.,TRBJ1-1,TGTGCCAGCAGGACAGGTAACACTGAAGCTTTCTTT,CASRTGNTEAFF
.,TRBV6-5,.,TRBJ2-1,TGTGCCAGCAGTTACTCGGCCCCCAGCGGGTCGGAGTTCTTC,CASSYSAPSGSEFF
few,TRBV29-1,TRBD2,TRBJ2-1,TGCAGCGCCCTGATAAGCGGGAGGTACTACAATGAGCAGTTCTTC,CSALISGRYYNEQFF
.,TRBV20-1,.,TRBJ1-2,TGCAGTGCCCAGAGTAACTATGGCTACACCTTC,CSAQSNYGYTF
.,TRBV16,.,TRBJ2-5,TGTGCCAGCAGCCAATTAGGGGACCAAGAGACCCAGTACTTC,CASSQLGDQETQYF
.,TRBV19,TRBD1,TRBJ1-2,TGTGCCAGTAGTATCGTGGACAGGGCTTATGGCTACACCTTC,CASSIVDRAYGYTF
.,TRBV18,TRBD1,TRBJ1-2,TGTGCCAGCTCACCGGTGGCGTCGGGACAGGAAACCTATGGCTACACCTTC,CASSPVASGQETYGYTF
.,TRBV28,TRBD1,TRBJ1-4,TGTGCCAGCAGTTTAGGACAGGGTGGGGATGAAAAACTGTTTTTT,CASSLGQGGDEKLFF
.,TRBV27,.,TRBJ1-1,TGTGCCAGCACCCAGGGTAGGTTGGACACTGAAGCTTTCTTT,CASTQGRLDTEAFF
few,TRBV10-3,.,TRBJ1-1,TGTGCCATCAGTGATCGGCAGGGGTCCACTGAAGCTTTCTTT,CAISDRQGSTEAFF
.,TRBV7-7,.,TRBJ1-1,TGTGCTAGCAGCTTCACCCGGACAGCGAACACTGAAGCTTTCTTT,CASSFTRTANTEAFF
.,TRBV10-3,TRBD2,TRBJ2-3,TGTGCCATGCAAGCGGGAGAAGCAGATACGCAGTATTTT,CAMQAGEADTQYF
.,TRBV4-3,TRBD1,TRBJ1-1,TGCGCCAGCAGCCAGAGAAGGGACAGGGAAAACACTGAAGCTTTCTTT,CASSQRRDRENTEAFF
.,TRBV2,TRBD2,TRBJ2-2,TGTGCCAGCAGTGATGGGCTAGCGGGGGTCTCAAACACCGGGGAGCTGTTTTTT,CASSDGLAGVSNTGELFF
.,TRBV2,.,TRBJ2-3,TGTGCCAGCAGTGAAAATGTAGGGGTTGACACAGATACGCAGTATTTT,CASSENVGVDTDTQYF
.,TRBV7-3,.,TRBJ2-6,TGTGCCAGCAGCTTAGGAAGGGCTGGGGCCAACGTCCTGACTTTC,CASSLGRAGANVLTF
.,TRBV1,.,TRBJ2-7,TGCACCAGCAGCCGGGACAGGGAAGGGTGTTTTCCCTACGAGCAGTACTTC,CTSSRDREGCFPYEQYF
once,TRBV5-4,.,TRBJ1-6,TGTGCCAGCAGCCGCCGGGAGATTGTTTCACCCCTCCACTTT,CASSRREIVSPLHF
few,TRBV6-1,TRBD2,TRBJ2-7,TGTGCCAGCAGGACCGGGGCGGGGGACGAGCAGTACTTC,CASRTGAGDEQYF
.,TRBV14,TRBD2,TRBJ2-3,TGTGCCAGCAGCGTAGCGGGTACCGTTCGCACAGATACGCAGTATTTT,CASSVAGTVRTDTQYF
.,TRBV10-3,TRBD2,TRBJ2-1,TGTGCCTCCGCGGGACTAGCGGGGGGCAACAATGAGCAGTTCTTC,CASAGLAGGNNEQFF
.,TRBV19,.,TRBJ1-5,TGTGCCAGTAGTATAATCAGACAGGCAGGAAATCAGCCCCAGCATTTT,CASSIIRQAGNQPQHF
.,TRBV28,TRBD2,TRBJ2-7,TGTGCCAGCACCCACCTAACGGGACTAGTTGGGTACGAGCAGTACTTC,CASTHLTGLVGYEQYF
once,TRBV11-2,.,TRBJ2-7,TGTGCCAGCAGCTTCCGATACAGGGACTCCTACGAGCAGTACTTC,CASSFRYRDSYEQYF
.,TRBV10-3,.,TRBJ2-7,TGTGCCATCAAGGCTTCTAGCTCTCTCTCCTACGAGCAGTACTTC,CAIKASSSLSYEQYF
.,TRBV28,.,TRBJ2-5,TGTGCCAGCTCCCAAGGGAGGAGCCAAGAGACCCAGTACTTC,CASSQGRSQETQYF
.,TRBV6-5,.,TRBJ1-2,TGTGCCAGCAGTCTGGGCCACTATGGCTACACCTTC,CASSLGHYGYTF
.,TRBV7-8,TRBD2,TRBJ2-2,TGTGCCAGCAGCTTACTTTATTCGAGTAGCGGGGGCCCCGGGGGCGGGGAGCTGTTTTTT,CASSLLYSSSGGPGGGELFF
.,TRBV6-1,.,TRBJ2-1,TGTGCCAGCAGATTGGACATTCCCTCCTACAATGAGCAGTTCTTC,CASRLDIPSYNEQFF
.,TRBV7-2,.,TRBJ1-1,TGTGCCAGCAGCTTAACTCTGAACACTGAAGCTTTCTTT,CASSLTLNTEAFF
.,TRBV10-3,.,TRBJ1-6,TGTGCCATCAGTGAGACAGGAAACTATAATTCACCCCTCCACTTT,CAISETGNYNSPLHF
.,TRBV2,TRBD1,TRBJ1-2,TGTGCCAGTACGCACATCAAAACAGGGGCGTATGGCTACACCTTC,CASTHIKTGAYGYTF
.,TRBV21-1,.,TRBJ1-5,TGTGCCAGCAGCAAATGGGGGGTGGGTCAGCCCCAGCATTTT,CASSKWGVGQPQHF
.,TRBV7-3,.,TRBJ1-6,TGTGCCAGCAGTCATAGAACCGGGACCTTCTTCTCACCCCTCCACTTT,CASSHRTGTFFSPLHF
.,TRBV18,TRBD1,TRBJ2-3,TGTGCCAGCTCACCCTTGATGCCATGGGACAGCTTAGGGGATACGCAGTATTTT,CASSPLMPWDSLGDTQYF
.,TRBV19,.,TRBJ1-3,TGTGCCAGTAGTTATTCCCCTCCGAACACCATATATTTT,CASSYSPPNTIYF